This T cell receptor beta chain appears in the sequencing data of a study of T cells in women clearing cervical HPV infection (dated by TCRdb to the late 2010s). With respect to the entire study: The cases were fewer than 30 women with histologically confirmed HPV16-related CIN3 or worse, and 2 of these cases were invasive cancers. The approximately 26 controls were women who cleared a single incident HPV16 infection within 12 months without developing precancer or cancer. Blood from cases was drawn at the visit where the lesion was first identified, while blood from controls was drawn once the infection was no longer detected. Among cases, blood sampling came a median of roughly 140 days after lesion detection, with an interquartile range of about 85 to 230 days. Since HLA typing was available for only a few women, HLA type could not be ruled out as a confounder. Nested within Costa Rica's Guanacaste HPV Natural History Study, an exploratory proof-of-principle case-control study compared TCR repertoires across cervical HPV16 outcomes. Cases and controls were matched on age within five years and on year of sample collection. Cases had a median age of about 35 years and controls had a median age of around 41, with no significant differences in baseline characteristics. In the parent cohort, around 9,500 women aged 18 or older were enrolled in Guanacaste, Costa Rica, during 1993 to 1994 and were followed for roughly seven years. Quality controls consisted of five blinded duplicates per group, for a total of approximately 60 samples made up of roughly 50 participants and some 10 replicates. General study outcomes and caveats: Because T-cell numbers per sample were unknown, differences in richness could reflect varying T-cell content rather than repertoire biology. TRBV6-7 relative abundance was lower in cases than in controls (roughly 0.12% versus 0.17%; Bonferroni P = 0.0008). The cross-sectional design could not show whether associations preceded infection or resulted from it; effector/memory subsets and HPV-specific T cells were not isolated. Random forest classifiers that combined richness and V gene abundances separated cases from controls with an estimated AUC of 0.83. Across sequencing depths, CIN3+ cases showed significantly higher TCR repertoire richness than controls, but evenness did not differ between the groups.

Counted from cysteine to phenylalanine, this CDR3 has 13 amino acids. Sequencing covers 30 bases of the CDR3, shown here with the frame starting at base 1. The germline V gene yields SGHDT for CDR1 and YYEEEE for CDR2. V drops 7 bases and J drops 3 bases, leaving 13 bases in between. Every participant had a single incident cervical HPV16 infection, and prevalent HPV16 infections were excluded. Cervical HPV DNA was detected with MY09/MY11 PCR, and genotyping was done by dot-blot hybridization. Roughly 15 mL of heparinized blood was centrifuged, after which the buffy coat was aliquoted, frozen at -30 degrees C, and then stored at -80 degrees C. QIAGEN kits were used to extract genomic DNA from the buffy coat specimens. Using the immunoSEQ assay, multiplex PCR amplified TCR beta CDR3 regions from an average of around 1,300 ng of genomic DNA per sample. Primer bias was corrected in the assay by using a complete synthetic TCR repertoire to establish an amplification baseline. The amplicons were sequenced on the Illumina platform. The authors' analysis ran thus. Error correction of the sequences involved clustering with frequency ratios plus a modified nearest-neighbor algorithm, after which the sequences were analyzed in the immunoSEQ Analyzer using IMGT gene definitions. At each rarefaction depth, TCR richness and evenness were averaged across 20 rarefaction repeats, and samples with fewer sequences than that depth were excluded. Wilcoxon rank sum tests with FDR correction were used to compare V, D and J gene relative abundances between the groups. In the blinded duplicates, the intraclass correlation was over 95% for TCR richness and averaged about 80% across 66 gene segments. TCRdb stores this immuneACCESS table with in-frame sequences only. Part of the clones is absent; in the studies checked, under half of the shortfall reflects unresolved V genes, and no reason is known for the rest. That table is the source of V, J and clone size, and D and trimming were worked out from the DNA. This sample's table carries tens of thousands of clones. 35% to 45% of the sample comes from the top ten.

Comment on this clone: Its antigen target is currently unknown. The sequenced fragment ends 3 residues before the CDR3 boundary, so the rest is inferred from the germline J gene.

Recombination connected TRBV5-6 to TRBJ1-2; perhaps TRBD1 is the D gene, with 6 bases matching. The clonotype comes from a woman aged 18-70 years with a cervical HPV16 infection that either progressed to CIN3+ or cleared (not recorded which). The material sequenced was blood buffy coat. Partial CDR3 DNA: TGTGCCAGCTTACAGGGATTAGACTATGGC. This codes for CASLQGLDYG. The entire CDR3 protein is CASLQGLDYGYTF.